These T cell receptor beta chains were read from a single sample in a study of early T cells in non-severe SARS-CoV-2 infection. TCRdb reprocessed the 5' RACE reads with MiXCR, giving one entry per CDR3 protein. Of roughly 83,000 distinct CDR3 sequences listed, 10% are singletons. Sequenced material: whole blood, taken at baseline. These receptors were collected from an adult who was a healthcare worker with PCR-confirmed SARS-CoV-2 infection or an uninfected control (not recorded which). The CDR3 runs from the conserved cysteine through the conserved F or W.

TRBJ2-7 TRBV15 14 CATSREHGAYEQYF
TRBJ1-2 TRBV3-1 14 CASSGGTGFYGYTF
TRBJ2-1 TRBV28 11 CASRERNEQFF
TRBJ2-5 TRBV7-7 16 CASSLTSGTLQETQYF
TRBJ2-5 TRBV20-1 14 CSAPAFLGGETQYF
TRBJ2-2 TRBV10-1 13 CASSESLDGELFF
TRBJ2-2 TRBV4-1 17 CASSQDASGANTGELFF
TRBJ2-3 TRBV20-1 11 CSATGVNTQYF
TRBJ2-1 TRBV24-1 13 CATSAPSANEQFF
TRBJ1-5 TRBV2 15 CASSGGQYSNQPQHF
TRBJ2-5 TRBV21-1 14 CASSKTSGRETQYF
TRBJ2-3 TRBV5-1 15 CASSLSGRRTDTQYF
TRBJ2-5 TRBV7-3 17 CASSPGAGLAGGETQYF
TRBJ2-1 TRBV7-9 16 CASSRPDGGGPNEQFF
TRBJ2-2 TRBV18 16 CASSSGQGTNTGELFF
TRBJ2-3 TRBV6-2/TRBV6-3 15 CASSYADGGADTQYF
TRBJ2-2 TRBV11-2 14 CASSNIWANFELFF
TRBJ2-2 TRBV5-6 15 CASNLRRYKSGELFF
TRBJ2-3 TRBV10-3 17 CAISSGLAGHGVDTQYF
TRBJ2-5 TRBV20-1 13 CSARDVVQETQYF
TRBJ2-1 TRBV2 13 CASSELLINEQFF
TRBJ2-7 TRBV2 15 CASRPGLAEPYEQYF
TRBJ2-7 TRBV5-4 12 CASSLWQYEQYF
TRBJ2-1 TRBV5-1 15 CASSSLEGSYNEQFF
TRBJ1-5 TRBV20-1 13 CSATRDGNQPQHF
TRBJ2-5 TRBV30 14 CAWGRGQTVETQYF
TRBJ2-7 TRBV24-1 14 CATSDRDSSYEQYF
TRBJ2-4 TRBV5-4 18 CASSWGLAGGPAKNIQYF
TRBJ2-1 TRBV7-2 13 CASSLSTVGEQFF
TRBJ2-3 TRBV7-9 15 CASAIEGRPTDTEYF
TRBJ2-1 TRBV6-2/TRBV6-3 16 CASIKGGTGAYNEQFF
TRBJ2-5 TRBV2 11 CASRVRETQYF
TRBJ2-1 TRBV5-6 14 CATSPGGTYYEQFF
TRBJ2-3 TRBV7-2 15 CASSLAHHQTDTQYF
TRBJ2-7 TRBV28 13 CASSWTSAYEQYF
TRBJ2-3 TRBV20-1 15 CSARGSSGRTNTQYF
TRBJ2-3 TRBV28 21 CASSLRGRYSLAALVQDTQYF